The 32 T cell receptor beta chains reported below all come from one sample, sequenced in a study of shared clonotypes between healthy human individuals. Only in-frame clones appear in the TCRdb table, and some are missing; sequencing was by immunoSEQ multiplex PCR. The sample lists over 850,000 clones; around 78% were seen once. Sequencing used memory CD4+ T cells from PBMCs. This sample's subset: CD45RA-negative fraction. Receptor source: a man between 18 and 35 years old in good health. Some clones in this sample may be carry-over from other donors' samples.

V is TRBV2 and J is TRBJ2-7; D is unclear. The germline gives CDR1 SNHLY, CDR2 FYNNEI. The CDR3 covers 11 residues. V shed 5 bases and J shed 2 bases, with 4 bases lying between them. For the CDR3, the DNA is TGTGCCAGCAGTATCACCTACGAGCAGTACTTC. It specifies CASSITYEQYF.

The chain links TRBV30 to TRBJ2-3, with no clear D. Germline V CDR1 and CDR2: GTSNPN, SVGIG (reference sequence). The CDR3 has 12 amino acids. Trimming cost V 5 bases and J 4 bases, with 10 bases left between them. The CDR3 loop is CAWERVADTQYF. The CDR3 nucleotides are TGTGCCTGGGAACGAGTCGCAGATACGCAGTATTTT.

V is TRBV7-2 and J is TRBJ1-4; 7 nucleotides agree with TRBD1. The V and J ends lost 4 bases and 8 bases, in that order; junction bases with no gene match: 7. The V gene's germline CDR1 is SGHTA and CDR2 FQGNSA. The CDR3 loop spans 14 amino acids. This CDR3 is CASSSRQGWEKLFF. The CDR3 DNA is TGTGCCAGCAGCTCGAGACAGGGATGGGAAAAACTGTTTTTT.

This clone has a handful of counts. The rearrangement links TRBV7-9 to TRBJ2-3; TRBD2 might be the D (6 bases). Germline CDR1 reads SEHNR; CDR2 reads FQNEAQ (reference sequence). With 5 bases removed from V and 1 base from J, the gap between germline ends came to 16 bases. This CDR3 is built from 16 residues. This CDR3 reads CASSPRGSGGTDTQYF. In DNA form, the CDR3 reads TGTGCCAGCAGCCCCCGGGGTAGCGGAGGCACAGATACGCAGTATTTT. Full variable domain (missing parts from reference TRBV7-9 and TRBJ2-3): DTGVSQNPRHKITKRGQNVTFRCDPISEHNRLYWYRQTLGQGPEFLTYFQNEAQLEKSRLLSDRFSAERPKGSFSTLEIQRTEQGDSAMYLCASSPRGSGGTDTQYFGPGTRLTVL.

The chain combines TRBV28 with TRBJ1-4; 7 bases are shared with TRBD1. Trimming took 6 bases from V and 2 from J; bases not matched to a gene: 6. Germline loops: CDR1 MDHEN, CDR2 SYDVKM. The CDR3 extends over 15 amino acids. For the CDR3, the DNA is TGTGCCAGCAGCACAACAGGGGCCACTAATGAAAAACTGTTTTTT. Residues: CASSTTGATNEKLFF.

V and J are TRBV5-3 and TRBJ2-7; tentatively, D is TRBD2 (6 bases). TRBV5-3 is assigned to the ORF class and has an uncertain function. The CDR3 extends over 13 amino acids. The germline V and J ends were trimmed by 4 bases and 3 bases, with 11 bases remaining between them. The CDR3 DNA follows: TGTGCCAGAAGCCCGAGACTAGACTACGAGCAGTACTTC. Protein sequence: CARSPRLDYEQYF.

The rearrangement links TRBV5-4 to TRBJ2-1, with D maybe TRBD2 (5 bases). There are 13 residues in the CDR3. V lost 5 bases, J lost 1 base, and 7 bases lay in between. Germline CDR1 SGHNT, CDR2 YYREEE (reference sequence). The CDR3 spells CASRAESYNEQFF. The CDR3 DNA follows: TGTGCCAGCAGAGCGGAATCCTACAATGAGCAGTTCTTC.

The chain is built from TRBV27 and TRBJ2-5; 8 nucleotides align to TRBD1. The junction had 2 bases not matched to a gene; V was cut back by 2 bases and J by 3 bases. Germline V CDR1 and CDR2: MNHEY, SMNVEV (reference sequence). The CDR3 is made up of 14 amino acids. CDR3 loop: CASSLQTGEETQYF. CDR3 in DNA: TGTGCCAGCAGTTTACAGACAGGGGAAGAGACCCAGTACTTC.

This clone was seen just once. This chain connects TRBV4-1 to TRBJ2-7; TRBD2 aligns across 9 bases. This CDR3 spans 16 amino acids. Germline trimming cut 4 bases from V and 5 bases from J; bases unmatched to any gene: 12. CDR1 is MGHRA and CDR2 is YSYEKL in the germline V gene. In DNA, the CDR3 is TGCGCCAGCAGCCTTTCAAGCGGGAGGCCCCGGGACGAGCAGTACTTC. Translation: CASSLSSGRPRDEQYF.

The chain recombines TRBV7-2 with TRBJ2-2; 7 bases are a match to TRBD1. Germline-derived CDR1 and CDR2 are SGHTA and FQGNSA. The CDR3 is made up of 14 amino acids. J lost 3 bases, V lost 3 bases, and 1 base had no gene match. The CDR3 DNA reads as TGTGCCAGCAGCTTGGACAGGTACACCGGGGAGCTGTTTTTT. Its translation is CASSLDRYTGELFF.

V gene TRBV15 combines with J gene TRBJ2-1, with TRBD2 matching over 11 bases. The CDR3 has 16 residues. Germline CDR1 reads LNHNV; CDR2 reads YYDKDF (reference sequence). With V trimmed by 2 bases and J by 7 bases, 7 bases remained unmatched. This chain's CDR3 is CATSRIAGGTGNEQFF. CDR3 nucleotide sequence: TGTGCCACCAGCAGAATAGCGGGGGGGACAGGGAATGAGCAGTTCTTC.

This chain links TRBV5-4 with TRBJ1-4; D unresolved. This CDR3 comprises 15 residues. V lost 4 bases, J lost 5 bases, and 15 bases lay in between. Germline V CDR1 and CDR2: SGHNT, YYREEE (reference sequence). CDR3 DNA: TGTGCCAGCAGCCCCGCAAACAGAAAGAATGAAAAACTGTTTTTT. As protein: CASSPANRKNEKLFF.

This chain's CDR3 is CASAGQGATNTEAFF. The CDR3 DNA reads as TGTGCCAGTGCCGGACAGGGGGCAACCAACACTGAAGCTTTCTTT. The chain has TRBV19 and TRBJ1-1, with 11 bases matching TRBD1. The J segment lost 2 bases and the V segment lost 8 bases, leaving 7 bases of the junction unmatched. Germline V gene lookup returns CDR1 LNHDA and CDR2 SQIVND (reference sequence). This CDR3 has 15 amino acids.

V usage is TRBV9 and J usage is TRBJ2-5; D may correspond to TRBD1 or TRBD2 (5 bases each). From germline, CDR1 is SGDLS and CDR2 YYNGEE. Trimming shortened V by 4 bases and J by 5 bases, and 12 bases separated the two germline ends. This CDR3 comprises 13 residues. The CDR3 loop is CASSSGPGETQYF. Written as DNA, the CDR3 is TGTGCCAGCAGCTCGGGGCCGGGGGAGACCCAGTACTTC. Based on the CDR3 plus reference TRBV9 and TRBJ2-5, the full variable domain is DSGVTQTPKHLITATGQRVTLRCSPRSGDLSVYWYQQSLDQGLQFLIQYYNGEERAKGNILERFSAQQFPDLHSELNLSSLELGDSALYFCASSSGPGETQYFGPGTRLLVL.

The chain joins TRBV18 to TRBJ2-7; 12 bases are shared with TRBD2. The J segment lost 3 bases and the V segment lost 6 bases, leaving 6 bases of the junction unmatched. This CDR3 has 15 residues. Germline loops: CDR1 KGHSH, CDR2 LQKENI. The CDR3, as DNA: TGTGCCAGCTCTTCAGGGACTAGCGGGCTCTACGAGCAGTACTTC. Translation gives CASSSGTSGLYEQYF.

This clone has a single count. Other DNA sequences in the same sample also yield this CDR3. In DNA, the CDR3 is TGTGCCAGCAGTTACGGGCCGAACACCGGGGAGCTGTTTTTT. Protein: CASSYGPNTGELFF. The chain employs TRBV6-6 and TRBJ2-2, with D hard to call. This CDR3 has 14 amino acids. The V gene lost 2 bases and the J gene lost 0 bases, with 4 bases spanning the gap. The germline V gene has CDR1 MNHNY and CDR2 SVGAGI (reference sequence).

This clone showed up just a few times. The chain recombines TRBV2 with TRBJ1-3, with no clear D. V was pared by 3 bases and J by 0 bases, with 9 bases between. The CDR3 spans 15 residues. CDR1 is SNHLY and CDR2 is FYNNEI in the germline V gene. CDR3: CASSDATISGNTIYF. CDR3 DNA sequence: TGTGCCAGCAGTGATGCCACCATCTCTGGAAACACCATATATTTT.

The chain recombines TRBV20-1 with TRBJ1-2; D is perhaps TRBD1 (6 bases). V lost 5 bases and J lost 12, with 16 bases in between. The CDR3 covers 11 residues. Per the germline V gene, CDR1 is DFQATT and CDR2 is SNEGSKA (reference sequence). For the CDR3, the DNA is TGCAGTGCTCAGGGGACGGCAACGGACACCTTC. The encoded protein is CSAQGTATDTF.

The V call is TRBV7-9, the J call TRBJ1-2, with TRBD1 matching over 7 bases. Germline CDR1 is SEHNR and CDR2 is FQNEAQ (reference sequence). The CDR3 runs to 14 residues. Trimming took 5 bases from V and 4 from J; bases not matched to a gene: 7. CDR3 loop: CASSPLTGSYGYTF. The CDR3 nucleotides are TGTGCCAGCAGCCCCTTGACAGGGTCCTATGGCTACACCTTC.

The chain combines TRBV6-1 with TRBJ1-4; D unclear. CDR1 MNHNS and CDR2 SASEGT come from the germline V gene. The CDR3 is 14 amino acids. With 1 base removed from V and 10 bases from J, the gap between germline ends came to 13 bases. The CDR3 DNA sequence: TGTGCCAGCAGTGAAGGCGAAGCCCTCTTAAAACTGTTTTTT. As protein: CASSEGEALLKLFF.

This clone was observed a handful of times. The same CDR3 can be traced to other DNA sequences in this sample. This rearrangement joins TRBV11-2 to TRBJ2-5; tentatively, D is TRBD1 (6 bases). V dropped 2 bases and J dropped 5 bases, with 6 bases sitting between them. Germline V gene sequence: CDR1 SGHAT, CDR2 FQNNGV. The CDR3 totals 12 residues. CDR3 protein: CASSLQGETQYF. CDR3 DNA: TGTGCCAGCAGCTTACAGGGGGAGACCCAGTACTTC.

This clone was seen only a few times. CDR3 in amino acids: CASRNPGQGGIYAGELFF. DNA for the CDR3: TGTGCCAGCAGAAACCCCGGACAGGGAGGGATCTATGCCGGGGAGCTGTTTTTT. This chain uses TRBV11-2 with TRBJ2-2; a possible D gene is TRBD1 (8 bases). V lost 6 bases to trimming and J lost 6 bases, with 26 bases between them. CDR1 and CDR2 from the germline V gene are SGHAT and FQNNGV. The CDR3 is 18 amino acids.

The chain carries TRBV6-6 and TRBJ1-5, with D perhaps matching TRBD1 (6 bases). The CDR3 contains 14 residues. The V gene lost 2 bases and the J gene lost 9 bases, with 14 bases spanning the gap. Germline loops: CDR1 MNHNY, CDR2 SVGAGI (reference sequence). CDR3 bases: TGTGCCAGCAGTTACCCGACACAGGGTCTGCCCCAGCATTTT. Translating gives CASSYPTQGLPQHF.

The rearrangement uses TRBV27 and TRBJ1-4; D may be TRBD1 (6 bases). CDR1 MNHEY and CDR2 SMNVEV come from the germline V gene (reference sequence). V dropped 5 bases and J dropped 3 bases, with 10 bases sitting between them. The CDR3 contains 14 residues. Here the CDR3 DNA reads TGTGCCAGCAGTATAACAGGGCCTAATGAAAAACTGTTTTTT. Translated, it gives CASSITGPNEKLFF.

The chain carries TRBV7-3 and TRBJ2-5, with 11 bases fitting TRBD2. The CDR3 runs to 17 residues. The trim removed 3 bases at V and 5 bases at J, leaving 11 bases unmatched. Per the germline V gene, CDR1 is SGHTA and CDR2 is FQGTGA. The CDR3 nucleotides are TGTGCCAGCAGCTTGGCCCTAGCGGGAGGCCCGGGGGAGACCCAGTACTTC. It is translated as CASSLALAGGPGETQYF.

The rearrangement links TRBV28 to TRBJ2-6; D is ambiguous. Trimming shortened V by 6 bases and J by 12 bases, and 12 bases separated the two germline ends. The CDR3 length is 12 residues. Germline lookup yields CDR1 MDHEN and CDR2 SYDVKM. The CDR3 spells CASSLYSSVLTF. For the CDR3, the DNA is TGTGCCAGCAGCCTCTATTCGTCCGTCCTGACTTTC.

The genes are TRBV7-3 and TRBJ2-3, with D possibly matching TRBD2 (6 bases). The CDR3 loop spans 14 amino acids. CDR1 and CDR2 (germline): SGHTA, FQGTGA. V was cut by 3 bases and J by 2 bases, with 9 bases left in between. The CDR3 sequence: CASSFSGLTDTQYF. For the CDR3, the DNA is TGTGCCAGCAGCTTTAGCGGACTCACAGATACGCAGTATTTT.

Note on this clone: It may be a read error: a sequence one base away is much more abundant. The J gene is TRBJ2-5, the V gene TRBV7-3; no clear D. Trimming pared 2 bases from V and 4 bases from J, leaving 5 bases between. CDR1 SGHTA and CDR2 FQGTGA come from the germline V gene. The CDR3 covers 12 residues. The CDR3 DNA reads TGTGCCAGCAGCTTAGTGGGAGAGACCCAGTACTTC. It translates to CASSLVGETQYF. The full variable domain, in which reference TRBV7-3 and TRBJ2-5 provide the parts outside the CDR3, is GAGVSQTPSNKVTEKGKYVELRCDPISGHTALYWYRQSLGQGPEFLIYFQGTGAADDSGLPNDRFFAVRPEGSVSTLKIQRTERGDSAVYLCASSLVGETQYFGPGTRLLVL.

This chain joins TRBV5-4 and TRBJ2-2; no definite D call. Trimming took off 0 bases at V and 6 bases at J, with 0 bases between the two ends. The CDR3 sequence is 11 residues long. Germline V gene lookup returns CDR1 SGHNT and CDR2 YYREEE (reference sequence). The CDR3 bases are TGTGCCAGCAGCTTGGCCGGGGAGCTGTTTTTT. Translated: CASSLAGELFF.

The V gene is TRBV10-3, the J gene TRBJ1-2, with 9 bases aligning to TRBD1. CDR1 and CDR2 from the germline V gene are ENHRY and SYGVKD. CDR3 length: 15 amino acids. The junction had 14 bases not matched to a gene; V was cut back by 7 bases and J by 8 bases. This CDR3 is CAITEGTGRSRGYTF. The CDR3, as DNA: TGTGCCATCACCGAGGGGACAGGGAGGTCTCGCGGCTACACCTTC.

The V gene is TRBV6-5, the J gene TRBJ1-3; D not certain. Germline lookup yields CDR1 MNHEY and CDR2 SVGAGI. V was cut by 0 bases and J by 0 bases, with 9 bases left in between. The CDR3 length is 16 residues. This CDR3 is CASSYSRKTSGNTIYF. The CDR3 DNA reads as TGTGCCAGCAGTTACTCGCGCAAGACCTCTGGAAACACCATATATTTT.

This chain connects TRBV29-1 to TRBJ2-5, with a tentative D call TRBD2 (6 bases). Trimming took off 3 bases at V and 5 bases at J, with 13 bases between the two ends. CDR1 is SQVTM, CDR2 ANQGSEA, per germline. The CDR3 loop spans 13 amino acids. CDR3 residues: CSVERGLGETQYF. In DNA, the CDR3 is TGCAGCGTTGAGCGGGGCCTGGGGGAGACCCAGTACTTC.